This T cell receptor (beta chain) was sequenced during a study of cytomegalovirus exposure and HLA in healthy donors. Study conclusions and caveats: Earlier findings revealed that most TCR beta V segments proved productive either about 87% or about 30% of the time. The authors later linked a missense DCLRE1C variant to TCR beta V- and J-gene trimming.

The PCR had 60 Vbeta and 13 Jbeta primers. Method: immunoSEQ multiplex PCR; TCRdb's copy keeps in-frame clones and lacks some. The sample has approximately 110,000 clones, about 81% seen once. Trimming removed 7 bases from V and 0 bases from J, with 9 bases in between. Germline V gene lookup returns CDR1 MDHEN and CDR2 SYDVKM. CDR3 length equals 14 residues. In regard to this clone: Antigen: not known.

The receptor's source is a woman in her thirties in good health and CMV-seronegative. The chain joins TRBV28 to TRBJ2-2; D ambiguous. The sample was PBMCs. CDR3: CASTSETNTGELFF. Written as DNA, the CDR3 is TGTGCCAGCACCTCTGAGACGAACACCGGGGAGCTGTTTTTT.